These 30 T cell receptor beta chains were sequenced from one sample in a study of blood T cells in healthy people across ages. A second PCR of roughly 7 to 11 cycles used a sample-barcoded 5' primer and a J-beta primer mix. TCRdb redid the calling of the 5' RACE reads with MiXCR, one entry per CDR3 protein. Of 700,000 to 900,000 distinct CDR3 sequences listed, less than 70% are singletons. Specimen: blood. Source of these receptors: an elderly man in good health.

The CDR3 nucleotides read TGCAGCGTTGGGGGCACAGGGAGCTCCTACAATGAGCAGTACTTC. It encodes CSVGGTGSSYNEQYF. This chain uses TRBV29-1 with TRBJ2-1, with a weak D call TRBD1 (6 bases). The DNA end lines up better with TRBJ2-7; the J call may be wrong. CDR3 length: 15 amino acids. Looked up from germline, CDR1 is SQVTM and CDR2 is ANQGSEA.

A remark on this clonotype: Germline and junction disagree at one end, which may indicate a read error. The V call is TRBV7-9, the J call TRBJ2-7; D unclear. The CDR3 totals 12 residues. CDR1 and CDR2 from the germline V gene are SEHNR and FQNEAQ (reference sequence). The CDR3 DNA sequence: TGTACCAGCAGCTCGGTGACCTACGAGCAGTACTTC. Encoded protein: CTSSSVTYEQYF.

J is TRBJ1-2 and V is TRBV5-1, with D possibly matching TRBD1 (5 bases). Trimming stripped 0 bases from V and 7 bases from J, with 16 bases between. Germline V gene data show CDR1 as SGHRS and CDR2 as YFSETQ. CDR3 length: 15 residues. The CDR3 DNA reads TGCGCCAGCAGCTTGGTGACAGCCACCTCCCCTGGCTACACCTTC. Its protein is CASSLVTATSPGYTF.

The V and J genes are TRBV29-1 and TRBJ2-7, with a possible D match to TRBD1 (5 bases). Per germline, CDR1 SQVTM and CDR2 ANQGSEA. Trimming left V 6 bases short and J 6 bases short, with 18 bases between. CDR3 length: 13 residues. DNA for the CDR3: TGCAGCGTGAGGACAAGGCGTCCGGTCGAGCAGTACTTC. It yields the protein CSVRTRRPVEQYF.

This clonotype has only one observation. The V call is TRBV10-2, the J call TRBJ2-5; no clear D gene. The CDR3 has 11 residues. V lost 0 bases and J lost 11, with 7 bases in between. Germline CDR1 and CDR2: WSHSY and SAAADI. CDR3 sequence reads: CASSESLEQYF. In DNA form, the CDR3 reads TGCGCCAGCAGTGAGTCGCTAGAGCAGTACTTC.

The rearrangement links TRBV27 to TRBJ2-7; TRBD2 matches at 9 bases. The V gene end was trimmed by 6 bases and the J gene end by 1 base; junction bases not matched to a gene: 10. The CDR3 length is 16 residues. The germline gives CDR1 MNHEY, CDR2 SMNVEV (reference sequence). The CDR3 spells CASSPRLAARSYEQYF. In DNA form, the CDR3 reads TGTGCCAGCAGCCCGCGACTAGCGGCGCGGTCCTACGAGCAGTACTTC.

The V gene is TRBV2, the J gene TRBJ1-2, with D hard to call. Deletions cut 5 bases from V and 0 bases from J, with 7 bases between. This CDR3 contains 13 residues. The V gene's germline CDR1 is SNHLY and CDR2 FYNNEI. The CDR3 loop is CASSWSTNYGYTF. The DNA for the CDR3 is TGTGCCAGCAGTTGGAGTACTAACTATGGCTACACCTTC.

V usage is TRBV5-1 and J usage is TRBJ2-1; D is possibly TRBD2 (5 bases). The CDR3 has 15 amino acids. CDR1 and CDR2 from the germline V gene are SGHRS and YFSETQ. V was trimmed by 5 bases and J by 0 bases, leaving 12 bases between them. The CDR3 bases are TGCGCCAGCAGAGGACTGTTGGGCTCCTACAATGAGCAGTTCTTC. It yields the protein CASRGLLGSYNEQFF. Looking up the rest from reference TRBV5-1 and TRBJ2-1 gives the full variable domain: KAGVTQTPRYLIKTRGQQVTLSCSPISGHRSVSWYQQTPGQGLQFLFEYFSETQRNKGNFPGRFSGRQFSNSRSEMNVSTLELGDSALYLCASRGLLGSYNEQFFGPGTRLTVL.

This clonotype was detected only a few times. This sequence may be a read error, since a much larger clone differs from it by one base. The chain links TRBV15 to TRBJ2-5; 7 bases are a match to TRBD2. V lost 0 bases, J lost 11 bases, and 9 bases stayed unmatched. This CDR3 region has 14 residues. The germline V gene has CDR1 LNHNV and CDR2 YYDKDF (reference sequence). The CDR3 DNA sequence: TGTGCCACCAGCAGAGATAGGTCCCGGGGGGAGCAGTACTTC. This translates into CATSRDRSRGEQYF.

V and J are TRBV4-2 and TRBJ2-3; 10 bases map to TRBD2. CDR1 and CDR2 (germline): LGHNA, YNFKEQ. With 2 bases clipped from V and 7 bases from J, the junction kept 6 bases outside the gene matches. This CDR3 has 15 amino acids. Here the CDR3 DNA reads TGTGCCAGCAGCCAATTGCTAGCGGGAGAAAATACGCAGTATTTT. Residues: CASSQLLAGENTQYF.

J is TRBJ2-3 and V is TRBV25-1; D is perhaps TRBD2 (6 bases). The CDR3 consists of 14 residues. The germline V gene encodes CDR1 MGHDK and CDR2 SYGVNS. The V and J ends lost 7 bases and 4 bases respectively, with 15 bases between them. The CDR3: CASTKEGLPDTQYF. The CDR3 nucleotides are TGTGCCAGCACGAAAGAGGGACTCCCAGATACGCAGTATTTT.

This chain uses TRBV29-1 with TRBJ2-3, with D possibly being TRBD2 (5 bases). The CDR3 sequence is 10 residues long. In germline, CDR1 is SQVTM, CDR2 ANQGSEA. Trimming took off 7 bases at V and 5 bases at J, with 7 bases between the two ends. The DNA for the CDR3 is TGCAGCGCAGGAGGAGATACGCAGTATTTT. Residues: CSAGGDTQYF.

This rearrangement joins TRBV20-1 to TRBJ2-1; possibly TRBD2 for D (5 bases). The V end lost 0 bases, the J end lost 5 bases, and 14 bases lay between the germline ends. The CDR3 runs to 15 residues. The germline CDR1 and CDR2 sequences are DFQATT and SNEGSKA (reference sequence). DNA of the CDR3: TGCAGTGCTAGAGATCTGCAGCGGTCGAACAATGAGCAGTTCTTC. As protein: CSARDLQRSNNEQFF.

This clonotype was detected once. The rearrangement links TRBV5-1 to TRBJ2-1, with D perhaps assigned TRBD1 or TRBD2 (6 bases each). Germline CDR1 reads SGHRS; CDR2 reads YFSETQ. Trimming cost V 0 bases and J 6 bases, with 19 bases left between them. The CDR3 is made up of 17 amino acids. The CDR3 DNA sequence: TGCGCCAGCAGCTTGGAGAGGGGGGCGGGTAGCCGCAATGAGCAGTTCTTC. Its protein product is CASSLERGAGSRNEQFF.

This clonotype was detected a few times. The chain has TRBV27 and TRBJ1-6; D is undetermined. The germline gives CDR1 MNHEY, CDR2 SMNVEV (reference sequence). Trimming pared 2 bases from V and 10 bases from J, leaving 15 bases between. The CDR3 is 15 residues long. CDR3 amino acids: CASSLARPVSSPLHF. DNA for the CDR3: TGTGCCAGCAGTTTAGCCCGACCTGTCTCCTCACCCCTCCACTTT.

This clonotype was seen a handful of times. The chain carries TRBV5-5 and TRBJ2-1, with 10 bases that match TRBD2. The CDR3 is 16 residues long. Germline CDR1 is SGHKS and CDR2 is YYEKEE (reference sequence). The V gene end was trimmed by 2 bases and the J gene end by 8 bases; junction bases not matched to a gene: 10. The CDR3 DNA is TGTGCCAGCAGCTTTGGTCAGCCGGGACTAGCGCATGAGCAGTTCTTC. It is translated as CASSFGQPGLAHEQFF.

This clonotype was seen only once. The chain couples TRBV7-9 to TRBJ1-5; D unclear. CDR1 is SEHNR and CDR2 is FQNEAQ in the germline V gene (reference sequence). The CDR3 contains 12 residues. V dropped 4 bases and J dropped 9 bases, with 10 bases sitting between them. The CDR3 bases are TGTGCCAGCAGCTCTATATCCGGGCCCCAGCATTTT. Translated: CASSSISGPQHF.

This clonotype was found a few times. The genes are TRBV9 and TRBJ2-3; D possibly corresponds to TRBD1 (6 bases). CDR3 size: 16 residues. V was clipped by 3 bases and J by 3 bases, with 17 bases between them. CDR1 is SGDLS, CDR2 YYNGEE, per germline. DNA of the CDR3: TGTGCCAGCAGCGCTGTACAGGGCCGAGGGACAGATACGCAGTATTTT. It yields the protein CASSAVQGRGTDTQYF.

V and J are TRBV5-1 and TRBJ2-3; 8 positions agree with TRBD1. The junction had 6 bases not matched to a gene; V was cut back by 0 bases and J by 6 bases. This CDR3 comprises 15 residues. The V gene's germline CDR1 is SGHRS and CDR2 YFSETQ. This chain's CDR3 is CASSLGQGASDTQYF. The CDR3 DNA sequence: TGCGCCAGCAGCTTGGGCCAGGGGGCATCGGATACGCAGTATTTT.

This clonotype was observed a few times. The DNA of the CDR3 is TGTGCCAGCAGTGACTCAGAGTTCACAGATACGCAGTATTTT. Translation gives CASSDSEFTDTQYF. The chain is built from TRBV6-4 and TRBJ2-3; D not certain. V gave up 0 bases and J gave up 2 bases, with 6 bases separating them. The CDR3 extends over 14 amino acids. The germline gives CDR1 MRHNA, CDR2 SNTAGT.

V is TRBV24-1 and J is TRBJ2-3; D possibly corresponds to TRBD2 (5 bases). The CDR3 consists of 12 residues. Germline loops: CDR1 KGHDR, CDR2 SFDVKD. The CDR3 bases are TGTGCGGCAGGAGGTAACACAGATACGCAGTATTTT. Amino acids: CAAGGNTDTQYF.

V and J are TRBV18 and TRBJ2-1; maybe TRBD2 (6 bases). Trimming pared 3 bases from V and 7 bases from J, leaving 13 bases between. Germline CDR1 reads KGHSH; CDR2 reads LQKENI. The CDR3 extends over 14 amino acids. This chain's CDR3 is CASSPPTRGNEQFF. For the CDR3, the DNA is TGTGCCAGCTCACCCCCGACTAGGGGTAATGAGCAGTTCTTC. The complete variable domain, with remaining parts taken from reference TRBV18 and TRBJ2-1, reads NAGVMQNPRHLVRRRGQEARLRCSPMKGHSHVYWYRQLPEEGLKFMVYLQKENIIDESGMPKERFSAEFPKEGPSILRIQQVVRGDSAAYFCASSPPTRGNEQFFGPGTRLTVL.

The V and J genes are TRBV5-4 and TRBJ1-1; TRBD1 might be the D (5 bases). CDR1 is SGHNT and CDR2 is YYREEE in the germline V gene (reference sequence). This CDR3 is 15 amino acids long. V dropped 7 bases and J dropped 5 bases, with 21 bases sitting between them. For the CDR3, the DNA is TGTGCCAGCGGGGGGAGGGTCCGCCGGAATACTGAAGCTTTCTTT. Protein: CASGGRVRRNTEAFF.

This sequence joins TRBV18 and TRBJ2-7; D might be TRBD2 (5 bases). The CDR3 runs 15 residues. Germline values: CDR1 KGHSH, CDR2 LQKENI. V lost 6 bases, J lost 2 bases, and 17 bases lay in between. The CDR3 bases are TGTGCCAGCTCCGAAAGAGTAGGGAGTCCCTACGAGCAGTACTTC. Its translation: CASSERVGSPYEQYF. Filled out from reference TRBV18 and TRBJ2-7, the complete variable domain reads NAGVMQNPRHLVRRRGQEARLRCSPMKGHSHVYWYRQLPEEGLKFMVYLQKENIIDESGMPKERFSAEFPKEGPSILRIQQVVRGDSAAYFCASSERVGSPYEQYFGPGTRLTVT.

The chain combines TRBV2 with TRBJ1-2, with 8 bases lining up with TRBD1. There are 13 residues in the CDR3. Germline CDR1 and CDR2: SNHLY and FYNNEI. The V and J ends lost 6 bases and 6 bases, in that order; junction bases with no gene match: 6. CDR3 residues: CASSRTGGDGYTF. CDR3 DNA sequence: TGTGCCAGCAGCCGAACAGGGGGAGATGGCTACACCTTC.

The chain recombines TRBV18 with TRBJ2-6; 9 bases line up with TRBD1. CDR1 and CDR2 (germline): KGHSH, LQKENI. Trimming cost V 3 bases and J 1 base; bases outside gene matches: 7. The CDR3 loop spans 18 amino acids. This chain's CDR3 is CASSPPGQGPSGANVLTF. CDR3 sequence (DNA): TGTGCCAGCTCACCGCCGGGACAGGGACCATCTGGGGCCAACGTCCTGACTTTC.

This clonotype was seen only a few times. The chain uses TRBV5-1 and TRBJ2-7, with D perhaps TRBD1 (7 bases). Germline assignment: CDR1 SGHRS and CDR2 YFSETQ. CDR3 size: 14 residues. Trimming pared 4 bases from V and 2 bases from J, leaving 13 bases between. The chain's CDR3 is CASSRGRETYEQYF. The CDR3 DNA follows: TGCGCCAGCAGCAGGGGGCGGGAAACCTACGAGCAGTACTTC.

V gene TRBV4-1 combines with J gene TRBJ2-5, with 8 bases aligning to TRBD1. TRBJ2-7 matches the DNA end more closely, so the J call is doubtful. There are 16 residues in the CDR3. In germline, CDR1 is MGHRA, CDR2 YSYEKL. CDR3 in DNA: TGCGCCAGCAGCCAAGATATGCAGGGGGCTCTTTACGAGCAGTACTTC. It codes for CASSQDMQGALYEQYF.

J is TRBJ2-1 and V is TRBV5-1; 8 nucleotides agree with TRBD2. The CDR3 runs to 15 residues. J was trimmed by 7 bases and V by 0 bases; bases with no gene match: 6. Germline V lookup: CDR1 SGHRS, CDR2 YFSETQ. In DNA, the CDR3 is TGCGCCAGCAGCTTGGGAAAACTAGCGGATAATGAGCAGTTCTTC. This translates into CASSLGKLADNEQFF.

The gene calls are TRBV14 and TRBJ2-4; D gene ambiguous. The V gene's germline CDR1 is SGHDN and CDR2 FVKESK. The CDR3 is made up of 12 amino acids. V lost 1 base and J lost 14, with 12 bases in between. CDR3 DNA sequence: TGTGCCAGCAGCCAAGGACCGATGATGGAGTACTTC. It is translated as CASSQGPMMEYF.